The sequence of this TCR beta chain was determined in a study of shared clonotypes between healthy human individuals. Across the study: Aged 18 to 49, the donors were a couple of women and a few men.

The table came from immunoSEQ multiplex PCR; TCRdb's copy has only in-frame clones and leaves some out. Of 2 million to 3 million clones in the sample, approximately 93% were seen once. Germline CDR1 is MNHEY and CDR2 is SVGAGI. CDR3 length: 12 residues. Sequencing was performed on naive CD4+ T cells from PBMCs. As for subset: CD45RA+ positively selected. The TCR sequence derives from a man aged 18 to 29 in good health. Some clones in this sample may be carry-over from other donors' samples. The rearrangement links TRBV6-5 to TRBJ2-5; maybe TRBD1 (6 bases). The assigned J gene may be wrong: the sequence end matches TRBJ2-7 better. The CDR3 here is CASSKNRDEQYF. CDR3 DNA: TGTGCCAGCAGTAAAAACAGGGACGAGCAGTACTTC.